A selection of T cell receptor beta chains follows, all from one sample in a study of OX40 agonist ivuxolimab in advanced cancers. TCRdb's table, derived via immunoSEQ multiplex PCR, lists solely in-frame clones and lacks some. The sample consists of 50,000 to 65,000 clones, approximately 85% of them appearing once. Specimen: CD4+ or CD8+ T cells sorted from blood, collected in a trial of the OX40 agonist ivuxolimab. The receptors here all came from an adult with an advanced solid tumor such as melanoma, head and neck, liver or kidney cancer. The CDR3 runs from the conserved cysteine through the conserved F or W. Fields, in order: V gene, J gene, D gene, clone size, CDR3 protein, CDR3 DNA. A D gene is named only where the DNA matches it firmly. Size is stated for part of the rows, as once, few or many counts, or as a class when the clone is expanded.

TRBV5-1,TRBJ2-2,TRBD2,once,CASSLPGGLDTGELFF,TGCGCCAGCAGCTTGCCGGGGGGGCTGGACACCGGGGAGCTGTTTTTT
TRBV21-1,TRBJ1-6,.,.,CASSKSLATHTNSPLHF,TGTGCCAGCAGTAAATCTTTAGCTACACATACTAATTCACCCCTCCACTTT
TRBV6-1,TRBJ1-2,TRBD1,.,CASSVSGGQGDYGYTF,TGTGCCAGCAGTGTTTCCGGGGGACAGGGGGACTATGGCTACACCTTC
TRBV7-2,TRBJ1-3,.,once,CASSLERSGNTIYF,TGTGCCAGCAGCCTAGAGCGGTCTGGAAACACCATATATTTT
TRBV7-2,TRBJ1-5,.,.,CASSLAAAYSNQPQHF,TGTGCCAGCAGCTTAGCGGCAGCCTATAGCAATCAGCCCCAGCATTTT
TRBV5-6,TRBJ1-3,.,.,CASSLAPTEENLGNTIYF,TGTGCCAGCAGCTTGGCCCCCACAGAGGAAAACCTCGGAAACACCATATATTTT
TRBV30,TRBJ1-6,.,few,CAWSEQLFPLHF,TGTGCCTGGAGTGAACAGCTCTTCCCCCTCCACTTT
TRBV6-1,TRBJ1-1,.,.,CASSDNWNTEAFF,TGTGCCAGCAGTGATAACTGGAACACTGAAGCTTTCTTT
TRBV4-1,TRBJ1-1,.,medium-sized,CASSQGLPHEAFF,TGCGCCAGCAGCCAAGGATTGCCACATGAAGCTTTCTTT
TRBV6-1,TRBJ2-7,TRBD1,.,CASSAGTGPYEQYF,TGTGCCAGCAGTGCCGGGACAGGGCCGTACGAGCAGTACTTC
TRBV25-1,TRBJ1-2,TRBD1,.,CASSRQGTNYGYTF,TGTGCCAGCAGTCGACAGGGGACGAACTATGGCTACACCTTC
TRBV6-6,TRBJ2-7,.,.,CASSPANGYEQYF,TGTGCCAGCAGTCCAGCCAACGGCTACGAGCAGTACTTC
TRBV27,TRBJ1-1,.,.,CASSLGRGTEAFF,TGTGCCAGCAGTTTGGGCAGGGGCACTGAAGCTTTCTTT
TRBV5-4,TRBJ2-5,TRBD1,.,CASSPAGTGRKTQYF,TGTGCCAGCAGCCCAGCCGGGACAGGGAGGAAGACCCAGTACTTC
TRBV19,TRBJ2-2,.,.,CASSIGSGQRLFF,TGTGCCAGTAGTATAGGGTCGGGCCAAAGGCTGTTTTTT
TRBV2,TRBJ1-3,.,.,CASSSTTYSGNTIYF,TGTGCCAGCAGTTCTACGACGTACTCTGGAAACACCATATATTTT
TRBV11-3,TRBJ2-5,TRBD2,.,CASSLGGGQETQYF,TGTGCCAGCAGCTTAGGCGGGGGGCAAGAGACCCAGTACTTC
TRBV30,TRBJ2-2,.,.,CACGLPHTGELFF,TGTGCCTGTGGACTCCCCCACACCGGGGAGCTGTTTTTT
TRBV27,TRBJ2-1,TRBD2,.,CASSLLASGGTEQFF,TGTGCCAGCAGTTTGCTGGCTAGCGGGGGGACTGAGCAGTTCTTC
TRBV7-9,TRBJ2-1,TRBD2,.,CASSQRLAGVYNEQFF,TGTGCCAGCAGCCAACGACTAGCGGGCGTCTACAATGAGCAGTTCTTC
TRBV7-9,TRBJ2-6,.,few,CASSRGRWFDSGANVLTF,TGTGCCAGCAGCCGCGGGCGATGGTTCGACTCTGGGGCCAACGTCCTGACTTTC
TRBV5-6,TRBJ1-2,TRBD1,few,CASSLVSGQGSYTF,TGTGCCAGCAGCTTGGTTTCGGGACAGGGCAGCTACACCTTC
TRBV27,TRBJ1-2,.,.,CASSPRGLFYGYTF,TGTGCCAGCAGTCCCCGGGGGTTATTCTATGGCTACACCTTC
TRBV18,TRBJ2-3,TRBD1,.,CASSPPGTGVQDTQYF,TGTGCCAGCTCACCGCCCGGGACAGGGGTTCAAGATACGCAGTATTTT
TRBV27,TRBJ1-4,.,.,CASMSLRTHEKLFF,TGTGCCAGCATGAGTCTCAGGACCCATGAAAAACTGTTTTTT
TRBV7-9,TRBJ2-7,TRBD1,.,CASSQPPGQGNYEQYF,TGTGCCAGCAGCCAACCTCCGGGACAGGGGAACTACGAGCAGTACTTC
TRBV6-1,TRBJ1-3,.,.,CASSRDWRNTIYF,TGTGCCAGCAGCCGGGACTGGAGAAACACCATATATTTT
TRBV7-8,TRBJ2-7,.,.,CASSSRVFTYEQYF,TGTGCCAGCAGCTCCCGGGTTTTTACCTACGAGCAGTACTTC
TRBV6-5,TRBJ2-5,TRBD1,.,CASSPRGPMETQYF,TGTGCCAGCAGCCCAAGGGGGCCGATGGAGACCCAGTACTTC
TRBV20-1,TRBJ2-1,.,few,CSASPSPEQFF,TGCAGTGCTAGTCCCTCCCCAGAGCAGTTCTTC
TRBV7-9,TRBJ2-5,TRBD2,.,CASSLNLAGGQETQYF,TGTGCCAGCAGCTTGAACCTAGCGGGGGGCCAAGAGACCCAGTACTTC
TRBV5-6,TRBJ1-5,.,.,CASSLRYQPQHF,TGTGCCAGCAGCTTGAGGTATCAGCCCCAGCATTTT
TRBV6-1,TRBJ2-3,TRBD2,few,CASSGQGLEGDTQYF,TGTGCCAGCAGTGGCCAGGGACTAGAGGGAGATACGCAGTATTTT
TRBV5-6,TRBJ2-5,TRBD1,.,CASSYRGETQYF,TGTGCCAGCAGCTACAGGGGAGAGACCCAGTACTTC
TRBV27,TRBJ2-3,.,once,CASSFGWDISTDTQYF,TGTGCCAGCAGTTTTGGTTGGGACATTAGCACAGATACGCAGTATTTT
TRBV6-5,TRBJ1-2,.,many,CASSYSTGKGYTF,TGTGCCAGCAGTTACTCGACCGGGAAGGGCTACACCTTC
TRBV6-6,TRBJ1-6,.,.,CASSYLDISYNSPLHF,TGTGCCAGCAGTTACCTTGACATCTCCTATAATTCACCCCTCCACTTT
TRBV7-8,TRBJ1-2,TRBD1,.,CASSLLNGDRGYYGYTF,TGTGCCAGCAGCTTACTAAACGGGGACAGGGGTTACTATGGCTACACCTTC
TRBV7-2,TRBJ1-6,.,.,CASSLADTGTNSPLHF,TGTGCCAGCAGCCTAGCGGATACAGGGACGAATTCACCCCTCCACTTT
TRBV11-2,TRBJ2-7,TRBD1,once,CASSLVAGGMYEQYF,TGTGCCAGCAGCTTAGTGGCAGGGGGCATGTACGAGCAGTACTTC
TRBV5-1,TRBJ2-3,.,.,CASSVNTDTQYF,TGCGCCAGCAGCGTTAACACAGATACGCAGTATTTT
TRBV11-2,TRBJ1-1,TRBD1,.,CASSPPGTGIEAFF,TGTGCCAGCAGCCCTCCCGGGACAGGGATTGAAGCTTTCTTT
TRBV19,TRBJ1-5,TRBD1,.,CASSPGQGPSAPQHF,TGTGCCAGTAGTCCGGGACAGGGGCCCTCTGCGCCCCAGCATTTT
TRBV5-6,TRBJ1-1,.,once,CASSSNTEAFF,TGTGCCAGCAGCTCCAACACTGAAGCTTTCTTT
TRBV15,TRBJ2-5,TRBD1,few,CATSEGDSLQETQYF,TGTGCCACCAGCGAGGGGGACAGCTTACAAGAGACCCAGTACTTC
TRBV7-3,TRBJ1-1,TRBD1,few,CASSARTGVITEAFF,TGTGCCAGCAGCGCCCGGACAGGGGTAATCACTGAAGCTTTCTTT
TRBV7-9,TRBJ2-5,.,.,CASSRGETQYF,TGTGCCAGCAGCCGCGGGGAGACCCAGTACTTC
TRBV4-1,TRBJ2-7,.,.,CASSQNINTYEQYF,TGCGCCAGCAGCCAAAATATTAATACCTACGAGCAGTACTTC
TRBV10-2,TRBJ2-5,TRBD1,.,CATGQGGRSGETQYF,TGCGCCACCGGACAGGGGGGTCGTTCGGGTGAGACCCAGTACTTC
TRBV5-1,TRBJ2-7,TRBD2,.,CASRRSSGGPSIPSYEQYF,TGCGCCAGCAGACGCTCTAGCGGGGGTCCCTCTATCCCCTCCTACGAGCAGTACTTC
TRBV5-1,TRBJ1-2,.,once,CASSGGLNANYGYTF,TGCGCCAGCAGCGGGGGACTGAACGCTAACTATGGCTACACCTTC